Shown below are 17 T cell receptor beta chains from a single sample sequenced in a study of T cell responses to AZD1222 COVID-19 vaccine. The repertoire was sequenced with immunoSEQ multiplex PCR; TCRdb's copy has only in-frame clones and lacks some. The data contain approximately 94,000 clones, around 87% of them seen just once; the ten biggest clones take up 4% to 5%. Sequences were derived from peripheral blood, sampled on day 0 of MenACWY control vaccination. These receptors were obtained from an adult in good health.

The V gene is TRBV7-2, the J gene TRBJ2-7, with D perhaps TRBD2 (5 bases). The CDR3 is 15 amino acids. CDR1 is SGHTA and CDR2 is FQGNSA in the germline V gene. V lost 4 bases and J 3 bases, leaving 16 bases between the germline ends. For the CDR3, the DNA is TGTGCCAGCAGCTCTGGGAGTGGTTCGAGCTACGAGCAGTACTTC. Encoded protein: CASSSGSGSSYEQYF.

This clone appeared a few times. This chain links TRBV7-8 with TRBJ1-4, with 7 bases lining up with TRBD1. The germline gives CDR1 SGHVS, CDR2 FQNEAQ. The V segment lost 5 bases and the J segment 5 bases; nucleotides outside the gene matches: 8. The CDR3 has 15 amino acids. CDR3 in DNA: TGTGCCAGCAGCCGGGGGACAGTGGGGAATGAAAAACTGTTTTTT. Translation: CASSRGTVGNEKLFF.

The chain is built from TRBV9 and TRBJ2-1; D call uncertain. Germline V gene data show CDR1 as SGDLS and CDR2 as YYNGEE. V dropped 1 base and J dropped 3 bases, with 11 bases sitting between them. This CDR3 is built from 15 residues. CDR3 residues: CASSVSPRVYNEQFF. The CDR3 DNA is TGTGCCAGCAGCGTATCTCCCCGGGTCTACAATGAGCAGTTCTTC.

The CDR3 loop reads CATSDLSAGGRMNEQFF. The CDR3 nucleotides are TGTGCCACCAGTGATCTGAGCGCCGGGGGCAGGATGAATGAGCAGTTCTTC. This rearrangement joins TRBV24-1 to TRBJ2-1, with D perhaps TRBD1 or TRBD2 (6 bases each). Germline assignment: CDR1 KGHDR and CDR2 SFDVKD. The length of the CDR3 is 17 residues. The V and J ends lost 3 bases and 7 bases respectively, with 21 bases between them.

This clone was detected a few times. The CDR3 DNA reads as TGCAGCTACCGACAGGGGGCGCAGGGCTATGGCTACACCTTC. Translation: CSYRQGAQGYGYTF. The chain has TRBV29-1 and TRBJ1-2; TRBD1 matches 10 bases. The junction had 10 bases not matched to a gene; V was cut back by 8 bases and J by 4 bases. The V gene's germline CDR1 is SQVTM and CDR2 ANQGSEA. The CDR3 runs to 14 residues.

The rearrangement joins TRBV4-2 to TRBJ1-1, with D hard to call. Trimming pared 4 bases from V and 0 bases from J, leaving 6 bases between. This CDR3 spans 13 amino acids. Germline V lookup: CDR1 LGHNA, CDR2 YNFKEQ. For the CDR3, the DNA is TGTGCCAGCAGCCCACTCATGAACACTGAAGCTTTCTTT. Translated: CASSPLMNTEAFF.

The rearrangement joins TRBV19 to TRBJ1-2; maybe TRBD1 (5 bases). V lost 4 bases, J lost 2 bases, and 23 bases lay in between. The CDR3 length is 18 residues. CDR1 LNHDA and CDR2 SQIVND come from the germline V gene (reference sequence). The CDR3 nucleotides are TGTGCCAGTAGTACCCGACCGGGACCTTCAACCTACAACTATGGCTACACCTTC. Protein sequence: CASSTRPGPSTYNYGYTF. Based on the CDR3 plus reference TRBV19 and TRBJ1-2, the full variable domain is DGGITQSPKYLFRKEGQNVTLSCEQNLNHDAMYWYRQDPGQGLRLIYYSQIVNDFQKGDIAEGYSVSREKKESFPLTVTSAQKNPTAFYLCASSTRPGPSTYNYGYTFGSGTRLTVV.

The V call is TRBV18, the J call TRBJ1-1, with a possible D match to TRBD1 (5 bases). The germline V and J ends were trimmed by 0 bases and 6 bases, with 11 bases remaining between them. The CDR3 has 14 amino acids. Germline CDR1 and CDR2: KGHSH and LQKENI. The CDR3 DNA sequence: TGTGCCAGCTCACCACCTTCGGGGGTCGCTGAAGCTTTCTTT. As protein: CASSPPSGVAEAFF.

V is TRBV7-2 and J is TRBJ2-5; 12 bases fit TRBD2. This CDR3 comprises 16 residues. V lost 1 base, J lost 3 bases, and 3 bases stayed unmatched. The V gene's germline CDR1 is SGHTA and CDR2 FQGNSA. The CDR3 here is CASSLGGLAGKETQYF. The CDR3 bases are TGTGCCAGCAGCTTAGGGGGACTAGCGGGCAAAGAGACCCAGTACTTC.

The V call is TRBV3-1 (or the pseudogene TRBV3-2), the J call TRBJ2-1; the match to TRBD2 covers 10 bases. The CDR3 contains 16 residues. Per the germline V gene, CDR1 is LGHDT and CDR2 is YNNKEL (reference sequence). V lost 0 bases to trimming and J lost 8 bases; unmatched junction nucleotides: 7. In DNA, the CDR3 is TGTGCCAGCAGCCAAGATTCCAGCGGGAGGGTCTATGAGCAGTTCTTC. Translation gives CASSQDSSGRVYEQFF.

The gene calls are TRBV5-1 and TRBJ2-4, with D tentatively TRBD2 (5 bases). V was trimmed by 4 bases and J by 3 bases, leaving 14 bases between them. Germline CDR1 is SGHRS and CDR2 is YFSETQ. This CDR3 is 15 amino acids long. This CDR3 reads CASSLRAVGKNIQYF. CDR3 nucleotide sequence: TGCGCCAGCAGCCTGCGAGCGGTGGGCAAAAACATTCAGTACTTC. The full variable domain, rest sourced from reference TRBV5-1 and TRBJ2-4, is KAGVTQTPRYLIKTRGQQVTLSCSPISGHRSVSWYQQTPGQGLQFLFEYFSETQRNKGNFPGRFSGRQFSNSRSEMNVSTLELGDSALYLCASSLRAVGKNIQYFGAGTRLSVL.

The rearrangement links TRBV6-5 to TRBJ1-4; perhaps TRBD1 as D (5 bases). Trimming removed 5 bases from V and 7 bases from J, with 11 bases in between. CDR1 is MNHEY, CDR2 SVGAGI, per germline. This CDR3 has 13 residues. This CDR3 is CASSPLGGEKLFF. The CDR3, as DNA: TGTGCCAGCAGTCCACTCGGGGGTGAAAAACTGTTTTTT.

Regarding this clone: The identical CDR3 is also encoded by other nucleotide sequences in the sample. This chain joins TRBV7-2 and TRBJ1-5; D possibly corresponds to TRBD1 (6 bases). V lost 5 bases and J 2 bases, leaving 10 bases between the germline ends. CDR3 length: 14 residues. Germline V gene lookup returns CDR1 SGHTA and CDR2 FQGNSA. CDR3 sequence: CASSRGGGNQPQHF. The CDR3 DNA follows: TGTGCCAGCAGCCGCGGGGGCGGCAATCAGCCCCAGCATTTT.

The chain carries TRBV9 and TRBJ1-1; the D gene is possibly TRBD1 (6 bases). Germline lookup yields CDR1 SGDLS and CDR2 YYNGEE. V lost 4 bases and J lost 8, with 18 bases in between. The CDR3 covers 14 residues. Here the CDR3 reads CASSPLTGRTEAFF. CDR3 nucleotides: TGTGCCAGCAGCCCCCTAACAGGGCGGACGGAAGCTTTCTTT.

To note about this clone: This sample also contains other DNA sequences that code for the same CDR3. The chain combines TRBV4-3 with TRBJ2-2; D gene ambiguous. V was clipped by 1 base and J by 0 bases, with 6 bases between them. The V gene's germline CDR1 is LGHNA and CDR2 YSLEER. This CDR3 region has 15 residues. The CDR3 sequence is CASSQGRANTGELFF. CDR3 sequence (DNA): TGCGCCAGCAGCCAAGGGCGCGCGAACACCGGGGAGCTGTTTTTT.

This clone occurred once. This chain connects TRBV7-2 to TRBJ2-7; 7 bases fit TRBD1. J gave up 3 bases and V 5 bases, and 10 bases lay outside the gene matches. The CDR3 totals 15 residues. CDR1 and CDR2 (germline): SGHTA, FQGNSA. The CDR3 here is CASSVDRDPLYEQYF. For the CDR3, the DNA is TGTGCCAGCAGCGTCGACAGGGATCCCCTCTACGAGCAGTACTTC.

The genes are TRBV10-1 and TRBJ1-1; D is ambiguous. Germline V gene lookup returns CDR1 WNHNN and CDR2 SYGVQD (reference sequence). Trimming left V 0 bases short and J 1 base short, with 3 bases between. This CDR3 spans 13 amino acids. Here the CDR3 reads CASSESGNTEAFF. The CDR3 coding sequence is TGCGCCAGCAGTGAGTCCGGGAACACTGAAGCTTTCTTT.